The rows below give T cell receptor beta chains drawn from one sample of a study of glioma-infiltrating T cells. MiXCR, applied by TCRdb to the multiplex PCR reads, yields one record per CDR3 protein. The table shows 300,000 to 400,000 distinct CDR3 sequences, with 41% occurring only once. Sample: glioma tissue, nonneoplastic brain tissue, or PBMCs (not recorded which). These receptors were obtained from a human donor with low-grade glioma or glioblastoma, undergoing nonglioma brain surgery, or in good health (not recorded which). CDR3s include the opening cysteine and the closing phenylalanine or tryptophan. Fields, in order: D gene, clone size, J gene, V gene, CDR3 DNA, CDR3 protein. The D gene is left open where the match is weak. Clone sizes are given selectively: once, few, many, or a class where the clone is expanded.

d_call: -; clone_size: once; j_call: TRBJ1-4; v_call: TRBV4-1; cdr3_nt: TGCGCCAGCAGCCATGATCGACAGGATAATGAAAAACTGTTTTTT; cdr3_aa: CASSHDRQDNEKLFF
d_call: -; clone_size: many; j_call: TRBJ2-7; v_call: TRBV20-1; cdr3_nt: TGCAGTGCTACGAGCGTCTCCTACGAGCAGTACTTC; cdr3_aa: CSATSVSYEQYF
d_call: TRBD2; clone_size: -; j_call: TRBJ2-5; v_call: TRBV7-3; cdr3_nt: TGTGCCAGCAGCTTAGCCCCGACTAGCGGGAGGGGGTACCAAGAGACCCAGTACTTC; cdr3_aa: CASSLAPTSGRGYQETQYF
d_call: TRBD2; clone_size: many; j_call: TRBJ2-1; v_call: TRBV15; cdr3_nt: TGTGCCACCAGCATACATCCTAGCGGGAGCCCGATAAATGAGCAGTTCTTC; cdr3_aa: CATSIHPSGSPINEQFF
d_call: TRBD2; clone_size: -; j_call: TRBJ2-1; v_call: TRBV4-2; cdr3_nt: TGTGCCAGCAGCCAAGATATGGCGGGAGAGGATGAGCAGTTCTTC; cdr3_aa: CASSQDMAGEDEQFF
d_call: TRBD1; clone_size: many; j_call: TRBJ1-2; v_call: TRBV20-1; cdr3_nt: TGCAGTGCTAGTACGACCGCCGGGACAGATAGGGATGGCTACACCTTC; cdr3_aa: CSASTTAGTDRDGYTF
d_call: -; clone_size: many; j_call: TRBJ1-5; v_call: TRBV6-5; cdr3_nt: TGTGCCAGCAGTTACTCGGGGATAGTGGATCAGCCCCAGCATTTT; cdr3_aa: CASSYSGIVDQPQHF
d_call: -; clone_size: -; j_call: TRBJ1-2; v_call: TRBV24-1; cdr3_nt: TGTGCCACCAGTGATTTCGTCTATGGCTACACCTTC; cdr3_aa: CATSDFVYGYTF
d_call: -; clone_size: many; j_call: TRBJ2-7; v_call: TRBV28; cdr3_nt: TGTGCCAGCAGCAAGACCTACGAGCAGTACTTC; cdr3_aa: CASSKTYEQYF
d_call: TRBD1; clone_size: -; j_call: TRBJ2-7; v_call: TRBV2; cdr3_nt: TGTGCCACTCACACGGGGACAGTTTCCTACGAGCAGTACTTC; cdr3_aa: CATHTGTVSYEQYF
d_call: -; clone_size: many; j_call: TRBJ2-3; v_call: TRBV6-1; cdr3_nt: TGTGCCAGCAGTGATGTGACACCCAAAGGGCCAGATACGCAGTATTTT; cdr3_aa: CASSDVTPKGPDTQYF
d_call: TRBD1; clone_size: many; j_call: TRBJ2-7; v_call: TRBV6-2/TRBV6-3; cdr3_nt: TGTGCCAGCAGTTCGGGACAGGGACGGAAGGAGTACTTC; cdr3_aa: CASSSGQGRKEYF
d_call: -; clone_size: -; j_call: TRBJ2-7; v_call: TRBV7-2; cdr3_nt: TGTGCCGGCAGCCCAAGGGGCGGACTTTACGAGCAGTACTTC; cdr3_aa: CAGSPRGGLYEQYF
d_call: -; clone_size: many; j_call: TRBJ2-1; v_call: TRBV20-1; cdr3_nt: TGCAGTGCTAGTGAGGGATCCTTAGCTATCTGGGGGAGGAAAACCTACAATGAGCAGTTCTTC; cdr3_aa: CSASEGSLAIWGRKTYNEQFF
d_call: TRBD2; clone_size: -; j_call: TRBJ2-7; v_call: TRBV3-1; cdr3_nt: TGTGCCAGCAGCCAAGAGGACCTAGCGGGAGGCCCCTACGAGCAGTACTTC; cdr3_aa: CASSQEDLAGGPYEQYF
d_call: TRBD1; clone_size: once; j_call: TRBJ1-1; v_call: TRBV11-1; cdr3_nt: TGTGCCAGCAGCCCTACAGGGGGCACTGAAGCTTCCTTT; cdr3_aa: CASSPTGGTEASF
d_call: -; clone_size: many; j_call: TRBJ2-7; v_call: TRBV15; cdr3_nt: TGTGCCACCAGCAGAGAGTCTACGGGTCTCGAGCAGTACTTC; cdr3_aa: CATSRESTGLEQYF
d_call: TRBD1; clone_size: many; j_call: TRBJ1-4; v_call: TRBV27; cdr3_nt: TGTGCCAGCAGTTCTCGGACAGGCCCTGAAAAACTGTTTTTT; cdr3_aa: CASSSRTGPEKLFF
d_call: -; clone_size: many; j_call: TRBJ1-2; v_call: TRBV6-1; cdr3_nt: TGTGCCAGCAGCCCAGGGTCGGGCTACACCTTC; cdr3_aa: CASSPGSGYTF
d_call: TRBD1; clone_size: -; j_call: TRBJ1-5; v_call: TRBV12-3/TRBV12-4; cdr3_nt: TGTGCCAGCAGCCAGGGACAGCGAATTAGTCCCCAGCATTTT; cdr3_aa: CASSQGQRISPQHF
d_call: TRBD1; clone_size: -; j_call: TRBJ2-2; v_call: TRBV29-1; cdr3_nt: TGCAGCGTTAACCGGGACAGGAACACCGGGGAGCTGTTTTTT; cdr3_aa: CSVNRDRNTGELFF
d_call: -; clone_size: once; j_call: TRBJ2-7; v_call: TRBV24-1; cdr3_nt: TGTGCCACCAGTGATTGGCGACACGGCAACGAGCAGTACTTC; cdr3_aa: CATSDWRHGNEQYF
d_call: -; clone_size: few; j_call: TRBJ2-1; v_call: TRBV19; cdr3_nt: TGTGCCAGTAGTAAAGACTCCTCCAATGAGCAGTTCTTC; cdr3_aa: CASSKDSSNEQFF
d_call: TRBD2; clone_size: few; j_call: TRBJ2-7; v_call: TRBV7-8; cdr3_nt: TGTGCCAGCAGCTCGCCTCCCCGGGAGGGTTTCTCCTACGAGCAGTACTTC; cdr3_aa: CASSSPPREGFSYEQYF
d_call: TRBD2; clone_size: few; j_call: TRBJ2-1; v_call: TRBV4-1; cdr3_nt: TGCGCCAGCAGCCAAGATCCTAGCGGGAGTACAGATGAGCAGTTCTTC; cdr3_aa: CASSQDPSGSTDEQFF
d_call: TRBD1; clone_size: -; j_call: TRBJ1-4; v_call: TRBV4-2; cdr3_nt: TGTGCCAGCAGCCATGGACAGGCGGAGGCTAATGAAAAACTGTTTTTT; cdr3_aa: CASSHGQAEANEKLFF